The clone carrying this T cell receptor (beta chain) was counted between two and nine times. This sample stems from a study of T cell repertoires in cytomegalovirus infection. TCRdb processed the reads anew with MiXCR; each CDR3 protein has one entry. The table shows a few hundred thousand distinct CDR3 sequences, with 26% occurring only once. The TCR comes from a human donor in good health (CMV status not recorded). Some clones in this sample may be carry-over from other donors' samples. Specimen: PBMCs.

In DNA, the CDR3 is TGTGCCAGCAGCTTACCCGGGAGCTCCTACAATGAGCAGTTCTTC. Translation gives CASSLPGSSYNEQFF. This chain uses TRBV7-2 with TRBJ2-1; D is possibly TRBD2 (6 bases). Germline CDR1 is SGHTA and CDR2 is FQGNSA. The V end lost 2 bases, the J end lost 0 bases, and 8 bases lay between the germline ends. This CDR3 comprises 15 residues.